This entry lists 29 T cell receptor beta chains sequenced from one sample in a study of regulatory T cells in long-lasting Graves disease. Library construction for TCR beta used iRepertoire HTBI primers and Arm-PCR of CDR3 regions. Each CDR3 protein gets one entry after TCRdb re-called the multiplex PCR reads with MiXCR. The sample has a few hundred thousand distinct CDR3 sequences; approximately 25% are singletons. The time point is: persistent/refractory GD, antithyroid drugs over 5 years with positive TRAb. The TCR library was made from RNA extracted from PBMCs. The specimen comprised peripheral blood mononuclear cells (PBMCs), sampled when the disease was refractory, from a patient treated with antithyroid drugs. These receptors were taken from a woman aged 35 to 49 with Graves disease.

This clonotype appeared a few times. The V and J genes are TRBV13 and TRBJ2-7; 9 nucleotides line up with TRBD2. Trimming cost V 2 bases and J 0 bases; bases outside gene matches: 11. This CDR3 is built from 18 residues. The germline CDR1 and CDR2 sequences are PRHDT and FYEKMQ (reference sequence). The CDR3 sequence is CASSLRLSSGTLSYEQYF. The CDR3 bases are TGTGCCAGCAGCTTAAGGTTGTCTAGCGGGACCCTCTCCTACGAGCAGTACTTC.

V is TRBV19 and J is TRBJ2-5; unclear D gene. The V gene's germline CDR1 is LNHDA and CDR2 SQIVND (reference sequence). The ends were cut back, 4 bases at V and 2 bases at J, with 11 bases in the middle. The CDR3 extends over 14 amino acids. The CDR3, as DNA: TGTGCCAGTAGTAGGCGGACGAGTCAAGAGACCCAGTACTTC. Translating it yields CASSRRTSQETQYF.

This clonotype was detected many times. V and J are TRBV12-3 or TRBV12-4 and TRBJ1-1, with D uncertain. The CDR3 covers 14 residues. V was pared by 6 bases and J by 0 bases, with 11 bases between. CDR3 in amino acids: CASRTDYMNTEAFF. CDR3 DNA: TGTGCCAGCAGGACTGATTACATGAACACTGAAGCTTTCTTT.

This clonotype showed up many times. V usage is TRBV24-1 and J usage is TRBJ1-2; tentatively, D is TRBD1 (5 bases). This CDR3 is 13 amino acids long. V was pared by 1 base and J by 6 bases, with 8 bases between. Germline loops: CDR1 KGHDR, CDR2 SFDVKD. CDR3 bases: TGTGCCACCAGTGATTTCCCGGGGGATGGCTACACCTTC. This codes for CATSDFPGDGYTF.

This clonotype appeared many times. V gene TRBV28 combines with J gene TRBJ2-5; D may be TRBD1 (6 bases). CDR3 size: 15 residues. The ends were cut back, 10 bases at V and 0 bases at J, with 18 bases in the middle. Germline V lookup: CDR1 MDHEN, CDR2 SYDVKM. The CDR3 DNA reads as TGTGCCACCCGCACCTTGACAGGCCACCAAGAGACCCAGTACTTC. Residues: CATRTLTGHQETQYF.

The rearrangement uses TRBV9 and TRBJ1-2, with 7 positions matching TRBD1. CDR3 length equals 14 residues. The V segment lost 0 bases and the J segment 4 bases; nucleotides outside the gene matches: 3. CDR1 is SGDLS and CDR2 is YYNGEE in the germline V gene. CDR3 protein: CASSVEWDSYGYTF. The CDR3 DNA is TGTGCCAGCAGCGTAGAGTGGGACAGCTATGGCTACACCTTC.

The chain uses TRBV10-2 and TRBJ1-2, with D unresolved. The CDR3 runs to 14 residues. The V gene's germline CDR1 is WSHSY and CDR2 SAAADI. V gave up 3 bases and J gave up 3 bases, with 11 bases separating them. As DNA, the CDR3 is TGCGCCAGCAGTGAATTTGACACCTACTATGGCTACACCTTC. Its translation: CASSEFDTYYGYTF.

This sequence joins TRBV20-1 and TRBJ2-3; 8 bases agree with TRBD2. CDR1 and CDR2 from the germline V gene are DFQATT and SNEGSKA (reference sequence). Germline trimming cut 6 bases from V and 6 bases from J; bases unmatched to any gene: 14. CDR3 size: 15 residues. CDR3 amino acids: CSAGGLGGTWDTQYF. The CDR3 DNA follows: TGCAGTGCGGGGGGACTAGGGGGTACCTGGGATACGCAGTATTTT.

Comments on this clonotype: The junction does not match germline at one end; this may be a read error. The V call is TRBV29-1, the J call TRBJ1-2; 10 nucleotides line up with TRBD1. Germline V gene sequence: CDR1 SQVTM, CDR2 ANQGSEA. This CDR3 has 12 residues. Here the CDR3 DNA reads TGCAGCGTTCCGGGACAGGGGACGGGCTACGCCTTC. This codes for CSVPGQGTGYAF.

A few counts support this clonotype. Written as DNA, the CDR3 is TGTGCCAGCAGCCAAGAGGCGGGAGGCACTGGGGCCAACGTCCTGACTTTC. It yields the protein CASSQEAGGTGANVLTF. This sequence joins TRBV3-1 and TRBJ2-6; 8 nucleotides line up with TRBD2. Germline CDR1 LGHDT, CDR2 YNNKEL (reference sequence). V shed 0 bases and J 2 bases; nucleotides not matched to a gene: 3. The CDR3 length is 17 residues.

The chain is built from TRBV29-1 and TRBJ2-3; D remains ambiguous. V lost 5 bases and J lost 4, with 16 bases in between. This CDR3 comprises 14 residues. The germline V gene has CDR1 SQVTM and CDR2 ANQGSEA. CDR3 sequence reads: CSVLPGQSPDTQYF. As DNA, the CDR3 is TGCAGCGTTTTACCGGGCCAATCCCCAGATACGCAGTATTTT.

This clonotype was seen only a few times. J is TRBJ2-6 and V is TRBV7-9, with TRBD1 matching 8 bases. The CDR3 is 20 amino acids. V trimming: 0 bases; J trimming: 0 bases; junction bases outside the gene matches: 10. Per the germline V gene, CDR1 is SEHNR and CDR2 is FQNEAQ (reference sequence). DNA for the CDR3: TGTGCCAGCAGCTTAGCTGTCCTCGGACAGGGCAACTCTGGGGCCAACGTCCTGACTTTC. This sequence encodes CASSLAVLGQGNSGANVLTF. The whole variable domain, remainder taken from reference TRBV7-9 and TRBJ2-6, is DTGVSQNPRHKITKRGQNVTFRCDPISEHNRLYWYRQTLGQGPEFLTYFQNEAQLEKSRLLSDRFSAERPKGSFSTLEIQRTEQGDSAMYLCASSLAVLGQGNSGANVLTFGAGSRLTVL.

This clonotype was counted a few times. The V call is TRBV20-1, the J call TRBJ2-3; the match to TRBD2 covers 8 bases. The germline V gene has CDR1 DFQATT and CDR2 SNEGSKA (reference sequence). The trim removed 0 bases at V and 2 bases at J, leaving 4 bases unmatched. This CDR3 comprises 15 residues. CDR3 region: CSAREVLAATDTQYF. CDR3 in DNA: TGCAGTGCTAGAGAGGTACTAGCGGCCACAGATACGCAGTATTTT.

The sample holds a few counts of this clonotype. This rearrangement joins TRBV7-2 to TRBJ1-5, with TRBD1 identical over 9 bases. This CDR3 has 18 residues. Trimming cost V 2 bases and J 5 bases; bases outside gene matches: 13. Germline lookup yields CDR1 SGHTA and CDR2 FQGNSA. CDR3 in amino acids: CASSLRDRVTSWYQPQHF. CDR3 DNA sequence: TGTGCCAGCAGCTTACGGGACAGGGTAACGTCGTGGTATCAGCCCCAGCATTTT.

This clonotype was observed at least ten times. V and J are TRBV9 and TRBJ1-2; no clear D. Trimming removed 4 bases at V and 2 bases at J, with 9 bases between. The germline gives CDR1 SGDLS, CDR2 YYNGEE. CDR3 length: 13 amino acids. CDR3 sequence: CASSPWTNYGYTF. CDR3 nucleotide sequence: TGTGCCAGCAGCCCTTGGACGAACTATGGCTACACCTTC.

On this clonotype itself: Possible read error: a much larger clone is one base away. The chain's CDR3 is CASSPPRTESNEKLFF. The CDR3, as DNA: TGTGCCAGCAGTCCCCCACGGACAGAGAGTAATGAAAAACTGTTTTTT. The chain couples TRBV7-9 to TRBJ1-4; D is perhaps TRBD1 (6 bases). Trimming removed 6 bases from V and 4 bases from J, with 18 bases in between. This CDR3 is built from 16 residues. CDR1 SEHNR and CDR2 FQNEAQ come from the germline V gene (reference sequence).

The rearrangement links TRBV7-9 to TRBJ2-2; 10 positions match TRBD1. CDR1 and CDR2 from the germline V gene are SEHNR and FQNEAQ (reference sequence). This CDR3 spans 16 amino acids. The V and J ends lost 5 bases and 4 bases, in that order; junction bases with no gene match: 7. CDR3 coding DNA: TGTGCCAGCAGCGACGGGACAGGGGTTGGCACCGGGGAGCTGTTTTTT. It encodes CASSDGTGVGTGELFF.

The V gene is TRBV29-1, the J gene TRBJ2-1; 13 nucleotides match TRBD2. The CDR3 runs to 14 residues. Germline CDR1 SQVTM, CDR2 ANQGSEA. Trimming took 7 bases from V and 6 from J; bases not matched to a gene: 6. The CDR3 sequence is CSATGLAGVNEQFF. The CDR3 nucleotides are TGCAGCGCTACCGGACTAGCGGGAGTCAATGAGCAGTTCTTC.

This CDR3 reads CASSLTGLGNQPQHF. In DNA form, the CDR3 reads TGTGCCAGCAGCTTGACAGGGTTGGGCAATCAGCCCCAGCATTTT. The gene calls are TRBV5-6 and TRBJ1-5; tentative D call: TRBD1 (6 bases). Trimming shortened V by 1 base and J by 2 bases, and 10 bases separated the two germline ends. This CDR3 region has 15 residues. The germline V gene encodes CDR1 SGHDT and CDR2 YYEEEE.

This chain links TRBV14 with TRBJ2-7, with D perhaps TRBD1 (11 bases). The CDR3 extends over 16 amino acids. Germline-derived CDR1 and CDR2 are SGHDN and FVKESK. The germline V and J ends were trimmed by 3 bases and 6 bases, with 21 bases remaining between them. Here the CDR3 reads CASSHGLADRGREQYF. The CDR3 DNA reads TGTGCCAGCAGCCATGGACTAGCGGACAGGGGGCGCGAGCAGTACTTC.

This sequence joins TRBV6-1 and TRBJ1-6; tentative D call: TRBD1 (6 bases). Trimming left V 1 base short and J 11 bases short, with 12 bases between. The CDR3 runs to 14 residues. The germline gives CDR1 MNHNS, CDR2 SASEGT. DNA for the CDR3: TGTGCCAGCAGTGAAGACAGGGCCGCAACACCCCTCCACTTT. It encodes CASSEDRAATPLHF.

This chain links TRBV28 with TRBJ1-2; D remains ambiguous. Trimming took off 6 bases at V and 10 bases at J, with 18 bases between the two ends. Germline values: CDR1 MDHEN, CDR2 SYDVKM. The CDR3 extends over 13 amino acids. CDR3 sequence: CASRTRPLDLYTF. CDR3 nucleotide sequence: TGTGCCAGCAGGACAAGGCCCCTTGATCTCTACACCTTC.

This clonotype was picked up a small number of times. The V gene is TRBV28, the J gene TRBJ2-4; 9 bases are shared with TRBD2. The CDR3 is 20 amino acids. Germline CDR1 MDHEN, CDR2 SYDVKM. The J segment lost 0 bases and the V segment lost 2 bases, leaving 14 bases of the junction unmatched. The CDR3 is CASSLGVRTSAKQAKNIQYF. The CDR3 DNA follows: TGTGCCAGCAGTTTAGGGGTAAGGACTAGCGCAAAACAAGCCAAAAACATTCAGTACTTC.

This clonotype has at least ten counts. This rearrangement joins TRBV2 to TRBJ2-5; 12 bases map to TRBD2. The CDR3 length is 15 residues. V lost 4 bases to trimming and J lost 5 bases; unmatched junction nucleotides: 5. CDR1 SNHLY and CDR2 FYNNEI come from the germline V gene. The CDR3 DNA follows: TGTGCCAGCAGTGTACTAGCGGGAGGTTGGGAGACCCAGTACTTC. It translates to CASSVLAGGWETQYF.

This clonotype was found a few times. V usage is TRBV25-1 and J usage is TRBJ2-5; 9 bases are a match to TRBD1. Germline assignment: CDR1 MGHDK and CDR2 SYGVNS. The V segment lost 10 bases and the J segment 5 bases; nucleotides outside the gene matches: 8. This CDR3 contains 13 residues. CDR3 DNA sequence: TGTGCCACCGGGGGGACAGGGAGCGAGACCCAGTACTTC. Translating it yields CATGGTGSETQYF.

V usage is TRBV7-3 and J usage is TRBJ1-1, with D tentatively TRBD1 (6 bases). The germline V and J ends were trimmed by 5 bases and 5 bases, with 12 bases remaining between them. Germline-derived CDR1 and CDR2 are SGHTA and FQGTGA. The CDR3 covers 13 residues. The CDR3 region is CASSPTGSTEAFF. The CDR3 DNA follows: TGTGCCAGCAGCCCTACAGGGAGTACTGAAGCTTTCTTT.

Only a few counts were recorded for this clonotype. The chain has TRBV6-5 and TRBJ1-1; no firm D call. Looked up from germline, CDR1 is MNHEY and CDR2 is SVGAGI. V shed 2 bases and J shed 1 base, with 14 bases lying between them. The CDR3 runs to 16 residues. The DNA for the CDR3 is TGTGCCAGCAGTTACAGGGCAGGACCCCCGAACACTGAAGCTTTCTTT. Translation: CASSYRAGPPNTEAFF.

In this sample, this clonotype turned up a few times. V and J are TRBV30 and TRBJ2-7; perhaps TRBD2 as D (5 bases). From germline, CDR1 is GTSNPN and CDR2 SVGIG (reference sequence). This CDR3 has 13 residues. V dropped 4 bases and J dropped 6 bases, with 16 bases sitting between them. The CDR3 sequence is CAWNWASSGEQYF. Here the CDR3 DNA reads TGTGCCTGGAATTGGGCTAGCAGTGGCGAGCAGTACTTC.

In its sample, this clonotype was seen many times. The gene calls are TRBV28 and TRBJ2-5; 9 bases fit TRBD2. In germline, CDR1 is MDHEN, CDR2 SYDVKM. There are 15 residues in the CDR3. V shed 5 bases and J 1 base; nucleotides not matched to a gene: 5. For the CDR3, the DNA is TGTGCCAGCAGTGACGGGACTAGCCTCCAAGAGACCCAGTACTTC. This translates into CASSDGTSLQETQYF.